The rows below give T cell receptor beta chains drawn from one sample of a study of T cell responses to AZD1222 COVID-19 vaccine. Assay: immunoSEQ multiplex PCR; the TCRdb copy retains only in-frame clones and omits some. The sample has around 150,000 clones; about 90% are singletons. Sequenced material: peripheral blood, taken on day 0 of MenACWY control vaccination. All receptors come from an adult in good health. CDR3s include the opening cysteine and the closing phenylalanine or tryptophan. The D gene is left open where the match is weak. Part of the rows lack a size; the others show once, few, many or a class for expanded clones.

clone size	D gene	V gene	J gene	CDR3 length	CDR3 DNA	CDR3 protein
-	TRBD1	TRBV10-2	TRBJ2-7	16	TGCGCCAGCAGTGACGTACAGGGGCGGGCTGACGGCGAGCAGTACTTC	CASSDVQGRADGEQYF
-	TRBD2	TRBV18	TRBJ2-1	15	TGTGCCAGCTCACCACTCCAGCGGGAGAAGGGTGAGCAGTTCTTC	CASSPLQREKGEQFF
-	TRBD2	TRBV28	TRBJ2-1	14	TGTGCCAGCAGTACCACTAGCGGGAGTTGGGAGCAGTTCTTC	CASSTTSGSWEQFF
once	TRBD2	TRBV10-1	TRBJ2-1	16	TGCGCCAGCAGTGAGCCGGGACTAGCGGCTGACAATGAGCAGTTCTTC	CASSEPGLAADNEQFF
-	-	TRBV6-5	TRBJ2-7	14	TGTGCCAGCAACGCGCAGGGGCCCGTGTACGAGCAGTACTTC	CASNAQGPVYEQYF
-	-	TRBV15	TRBJ2-2	15	TGTGCCACCAGCAGAGACCGCCCTAAAACCGGGGAGCTGTTTTTT	CATSRDRPKTGELFF
-	-	TRBV30	TRBJ1-2	10	TGTGCCTGGAGGAGCTATGGCTACACCTTC	CAWRSYGYTF
-	-	TRBV11-3	TRBJ1-4	15	TGTGCCAGCAGCTTAGGAGTCGATAGTAATGAAAAACTGTTTTTT	CASSLGVDSNEKLFF
-	-	TRBV15	TRBJ2-7	15	TGTGCCACCAGCAGAGAAGAGAGAATTCCCTACGAGCAGTACTTC	CATSREERIPYEQYF
-	-	TRBV9	TRBJ2-2	15	TGTGCCAGCAGCGCGGTCCTCCATAGCACCGGGGAGCTGTTTTTT	CASSAVLHSTGELFF
-	-	TRBV7-2	TRBJ1-2	13	TGTGCCAGCAGCTTTGACAGCAAGTATGGCTACACCTTC	CASSFDSKYGYTF
once	TRBD1	TRBV28	TRBJ1-2	15	TGTGCCAGCAGTGAACAGGGGCCAGGAGAGAATGGCTACACCTTC	CASSEQGPGENGYTF
-	TRBD2	TRBV19	TRBJ2-7	15	TGTGCCAGTAGTATCGGGACTAGCGGGAGGTACGAGCAGTACTTC	CASSIGTSGRYEQYF
-	-	TRBV27	TRBJ2-1	11	TGTGCCAGCATCAGGGGCAATGAGCAGTTCTTC	CASIRGNEQFF
-	-	TRBV28	TRBJ1-5	14	TGTGCCAGCAGTTTTAGACAGATCAATCAGCCCCAGCATTTT	CASSFRQINQPQHF
-	-	TRBV5-1	TRBJ2-7	16	TGCGCCAGCAGCCCCCTGCCCTTGCCCCCATCCCACGAGCAGTACTTC	CASSPLPLPPSHEQYF
-	-	TRBV19	TRBJ2-2	13	TGTGCCAGTAGTATTCAGCGGGTCGGGGAGCTGTTTTTT	CASSIQRVGELFF
once	-	TRBV5-8	TRBJ1-1	15	TGTGCCAGCAGCTTGGAGGGGTTGATGAACACTGAAGCTTTCTTT	CASSLEGLMNTEAFF
-	-	TRBV19	TRBJ1-1	12	TGTGCCAGTAGTAGGGAAGACCGTGAAGCTTTCTTT	CASSREDREAFF
-	TRBD1	TRBV19	TRBJ1-5	16	TGTGCCAGTACTAAGACAGGGGCCGCACGCAATCAGCCCCAGCATTTT	CASTKTGAARNQPQHF
-	-	TRBV6-7	TRBJ1-5	15	TGTGCCAGCAGTTACTCAGTCGGGGTTAATCAGCCCCAGCATTTT	CASSYSVGVNQPQHF
-	-	TRBV13	TRBJ1-1	12	TGTGCCAGCAGCTTACAGGGCACTGAAGCTTTCTTT	CASSLQGTEAFF
-	-	TRBV5-6	TRBJ2-7	11	TGTGCCAGCAGCACCTCCTACGAGCAGTACTTC	CASSTSYEQYF
-	TRBD1	TRBV10-3	TRBJ1-2	15	TGTGCCATCAGTGATAGGGGGACAGGGTTTGATGGCTACACCTTC	CAISDRGTGFDGYTF
-	-	TRBV6-5	TRBJ2-5	13	TGTGCCAGCAGAAGGGGCGGAGGGGAGACCCAGTACTTC	CASRRGGGETQYF
-	-	TRBV20-1	TRBJ1-2	11	TGCAGTGCTAGAGATCAGGGTGGCTACACCTTC	CSARDQGGYTF
-	-	TRBV29-1	TRBJ1-4	11	TGCAGCGTTGAAAACGGAGAAAAACTGTTTTTT	CSVENGEKLFF
-	-	TRBV2	TRBJ2-7	15	TGTGCCAGTAAGAAAGGGGCAGGCCAGTCCTACGAGCAGTACTTC	CASKKGAGQSYEQYF
-	-	TRBV3-1/TRBV3-2	TRBJ1-2	12	TGTGCCAGCAGCCAAGACAGGGCAGGCTACACCTTC	CASSQDRAGYTF
-	TRBD2	TRBV5-5	TRBJ2-1	17	TGTGCCAGCAGCACCAAAGGGGGGCTAGCGGGGTACAATGAGCAGTTCTTC	CASSTKGGLAGYNEQFF
-	-	TRBV18	TRBJ1-2	13	TGTGCCAGCTCACCAGGAGGTCAAGTCGGCTACACCTTC	CASSPGGQVGYTF
-	TRBD2	TRBV7-3	TRBJ2-1	15	TGTGCCAGCAGCTCCCAAGCGGGAGGGCGGAATGAGCAGTTCTTC	CASSSQAGGRNEQFF
-	-	TRBV7-9	TRBJ2-5	13	TGTGCCAGCGGATTCTACTTTGAAGAGACCCAGTACTTC	CASGFYFEETQYF